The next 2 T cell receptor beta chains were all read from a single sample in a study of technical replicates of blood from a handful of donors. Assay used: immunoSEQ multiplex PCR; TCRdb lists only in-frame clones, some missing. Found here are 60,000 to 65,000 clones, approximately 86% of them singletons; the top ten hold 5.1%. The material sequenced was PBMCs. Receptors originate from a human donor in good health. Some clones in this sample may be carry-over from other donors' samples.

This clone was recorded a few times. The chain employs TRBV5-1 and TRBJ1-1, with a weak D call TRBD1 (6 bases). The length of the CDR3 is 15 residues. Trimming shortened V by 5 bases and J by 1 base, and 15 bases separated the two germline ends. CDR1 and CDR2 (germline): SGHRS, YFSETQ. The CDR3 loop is CASRKRTEPNTEAFF. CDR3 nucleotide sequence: TGCGCCAGCAGAAAGAGGACAGAGCCGAACACTGAAGCTTTCTTT.

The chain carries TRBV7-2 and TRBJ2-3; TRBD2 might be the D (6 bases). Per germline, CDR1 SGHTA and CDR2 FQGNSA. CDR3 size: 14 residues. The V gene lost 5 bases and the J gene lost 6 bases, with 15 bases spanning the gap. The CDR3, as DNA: TGTGCCAGCAGCCCCGGACGAGGAGGGGATACGCAGTATTTT. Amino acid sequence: CASSPGRGGDTQYF.